This T cell receptor beta chain derives from a study of blood T cells in healthy people across ages. Study outcomes and limitations: The recorded TCR beta diversity per million T cells decreased in a roughly linear manner with age. The study found more naive CD4+ cells and higher diversity in long-lived than aged donors.

On this clonotype: Its specificity is not known.

Primers used in a second PCR of about 6 to 11 cycles were a sample-barcoded 5' primer and a J-beta primer mix. Each CDR3 protein is one row after TCRdb ran MiXCR on the 5' RACE reads. The table includes roughly 790,000 distinct CDR3 sequences, approximately 39% detected once. Trimming at V came to 6 bases and at J to 5 bases, leaving 7 bases not matched to a gene. The CDR3 is 13 amino acids. Germline assignment: CDR1 DFQATT and CDR2 SNEGSKA (reference sequence). The sequence was obtained from a woman aged 60-75 years in good health. The J gene is TRBJ2-1, the V gene TRBV20-1; 7 positions match TRBD2. Specimen: blood. CDR3 region: CSALRDYNNEQFF. For the CDR3, the DNA is TGCAGTGCCTTGCGGGACTACAACAATGAGCAGTTCTTC.